These 21 T cell receptor beta chains share one sample of origin, sequenced in a study of OX40 agonist ivuxolimab in advanced cancers. The data were produced by immunoSEQ multiplex PCR, yet TCRdb's version contains in-frame clones alone and is incomplete. Altogether about 52,000 clones are present, roughly 83% being singletons, with the ten largest covering over 10%. The sample here was CD4+ or CD8+ T cells sorted from blood, taken in a trial of the OX40 agonist ivuxolimab. These receptors were taken from an adult with an advanced solid tumor such as melanoma, head and neck, liver or kidney cancer.

The chain links TRBV15 to TRBJ2-7; D gene ambiguous. The CDR3 has 14 residues. V lost 1 base, J lost 1 base, and 8 bases lay in between. Germline V CDR1 and CDR2: LNHNV, YYDKDF (reference sequence). The DNA for the CDR3 is TGTGCCACCAGCAGAGGAATTGGGTCCTACGAGCAGTACTTC. It yields the protein CATSRGIGSYEQYF.

This rearrangement joins TRBV10-3 to TRBJ1-1; 9 bases agree with TRBD1. The V segment lost 6 bases and the J segment 7 bases; nucleotides outside the gene matches: 9. CDR1 and CDR2 from the germline V gene are ENHRY and SYGVKD. CDR3 length: 14 amino acids. CDR3 nucleotide sequence: TGTGCCATCAGGGGGGACAGGGAGGTAAATGAAGCTTTCTTT. The encoded protein is CAIRGDREVNEAFF.

V usage is TRBV11-3 and J usage is TRBJ2-2; no clear D gene. The CDR3 runs to 15 residues. CDR1 is SGHNT and CDR2 is YENEEA in the germline V gene. Trimming removed 5 bases at V and 0 bases at J, with 10 bases between. CDR3 protein: CASSQAQANTGELFF. The DNA of the CDR3 is TGTGCCAGCAGCCAAGCCCAGGCGAACACCGGGGAGCTGTTTTTT. Variable domain in full (rest from reference TRBV11-3 and TRBJ2-2): EAGVVQSPRYKIIEKKQPVAFWCNPISGHNTLYWYLQNLGQGPELLIRYENEEAVDDSQLPKDRFSAERLKGVDSTLKIQPAELGDSAVYLCASSQAQANTGELFFGEGSRLTVL.

This clone has a handful of counts. The chain is built from TRBV7-2 and TRBJ1-6; the match to TRBD1 covers 9 bases. V lost 7 bases to trimming and J lost 9 bases; unmatched junction nucleotides: 4. Germline values: CDR1 SGHTA, CDR2 FQGNSA. This CDR3 is 13 amino acids long. CDR3 in DNA: TGTGCCAGCAAGGGACAGGGATTTTCACCCCTCCACTTT. Its protein is CASKGQGFSPLHF.

CDR3 region: CASSEALTGVRSYTF. In DNA, the CDR3 is TGTGCCAGCAGTGAAGCTTTAACAGGGGTTAGGAGCTACACCTTC. This chain uses TRBV6-1 with TRBJ1-2, with 7 nucleotides matching TRBD1. This CDR3 is 15 amino acids long. The germline CDR1 and CDR2 sequences are MNHNS and SASEGT. Trimming removed 0 bases from V and 9 bases from J; junction bases left unmatched: 10.

The J gene is TRBJ2-7, the V gene TRBV5-6; 7 nucleotides align to TRBD1. CDR1 is SGHDT and CDR2 is YYEEEE in the germline V gene. V lost 4 bases to trimming and J lost 7 bases; unmatched junction nucleotides: 14. The CDR3 totals 15 residues. The CDR3 is CASSPDRDPFWEQYV. The CDR3 nucleotides read TGTGCCAGCAGCCCTGACAGGGATCCATTCTGGGAGCAGTACGTC.

The chain links TRBV7-9 to TRBJ2-2; no firm D call. The CDR3 extends over 14 amino acids. V lost 0 bases, J lost 7 bases, and 9 bases lay in between. Germline V gene sequence: CDR1 SEHNR, CDR2 FQNEAQ (reference sequence). This CDR3 reads CASSLAGKVGELFF. CDR3 nucleotides: TGTGCCAGCAGCTTAGCAGGGAAGGTCGGGGAGCTGTTTTTT.

This clone was detected a few times. V and J are TRBV19 and TRBJ1-5; 8 positions match TRBD1. V was clipped by 4 bases and J by 1 base; unmatched bases: 15. The germline CDR1 and CDR2 sequences are LNHDA and SQIVND (reference sequence). CDR3 length equals 19 residues. The CDR3: CASSTQGGTGSASNQPQHF. The CDR3 nucleotides are TGTGCCAGTAGTACGCAGGGAGGGACAGGCTCTGCAAGCAATCAGCCCCAGCATTTT.

Concerning this clone: With a much larger clone just one base away, this may be a read error. The rearrangement uses TRBV11-2 and TRBJ2-2, with 9 bases identical to TRBD1. Germline V lookup: CDR1 SGHAT, CDR2 FQNNGV. The CDR3 totals 15 residues. V was clipped by 5 bases and J by 3 bases; unmatched bases: 4. CDR3 nucleotides: TGTGCCAGCAGCCTCCGGGACAGGGACACCGGGGAGCTGTTTTTT. Protein sequence: CASSLRDRDTGELFF.

In its sample, this clone ranks as medium-sized. The chain combines TRBV4-1 with TRBJ1-2, with D possibly matching TRBD1 (6 bases). The CDR3 extends over 15 amino acids. The V gene lost 0 bases and the J gene lost 3 bases, with 11 bases spanning the gap. Germline CDR1 and CDR2: MGHRA and YSYEKL. The CDR3 DNA is TGCGCCAGCAGCCAAGAAAGGGGGAGCTACTATGGCTACACCTTC. Protein sequence: CASSQERGSYYGYTF.

The J gene is TRBJ1-5, the V gene TRBV18; the match to TRBD1 covers 11 bases. Germline V CDR1 and CDR2: KGHSH, LQKENI. The CDR3 covers 15 residues. V lost 5 bases, J lost 6 bases, and 6 bases stayed unmatched. The CDR3 nucleotides are TGTGCCAGCTCAGCCGGACAGGGGGCTCGTCAGCCCCAGCATTTT. Encoded protein: CASSAGQGARQPQHF.

The rearrangement links TRBV18 to TRBJ2-5; TRBD1 aligns across 9 bases. V lost 6 bases to trimming and J lost 3 bases; unmatched junction nucleotides: 8. The length of the CDR3 is 15 residues. In germline, CDR1 is KGHSH, CDR2 LQKENI. The CDR3 region is CASSGQGPTKETQYF. The CDR3 DNA is TGTGCCAGCTCGGGACAGGGCCCTACTAAAGAGACCCAGTACTTC.

The CDR3 reads CASSIGRSGSPWRNTGELFF. The DNA of the CDR3 is TGTGCCAGTAGTATTGGTAGAAGCGGGAGCCCCTGGAGGAACACCGGGGAGCTGTTTTTT. V and J are TRBV19 and TRBJ2-2, with 8 bases that match TRBD2. The CDR3 covers 20 residues. Germline V CDR1 and CDR2: LNHDA, SQIVND (reference sequence). Germline trimming cut 3 bases from V and 1 base from J; bases unmatched to any gene: 16.

This chain connects TRBV12-5 to TRBJ1-1; no reliable D call. Germline V gene lookup returns CDR1 LGHNT and CDR2 FRNRAP. Trimming pared 6 bases from V and 2 bases from J, leaving 31 bases between. The CDR3 runs 20 residues. The CDR3 is CASGYFSWDGNRGYNTEAFF. The CDR3 DNA follows: TGTGCTAGTGGGTACTTTTCGTGGGATGGGAACCGGGGTTACAACACTGAAGCTTTCTTT. Supplemented by reference TRBV12-5 and TRBJ1-1, the full variable domain reads DARVTQTPRHKVTEMGQEVTMRCQPILGHNTVFWYRQTMMQGLELLAYFRNRAPLDDSGMPKDRFSAEMPDATLATLKIQPSEPRDSAVYFCASGYFSWDGNRGYNTEAFFGQGTRLTVV.

The chain uses TRBV28 and TRBJ2-1, with TRBD1 identical over 8 bases. The V gene end was trimmed by 4 bases and the J gene end by 6 bases; junction bases not matched to a gene: 14. The CDR3 is 17 residues long. Germline V CDR1 and CDR2: MDHEN, SYDVKM. The CDR3 loop reads CASSWDQWTGRLNEQFF. DNA of the CDR3: TGTGCCAGCAGTTGGGACCAATGGACAGGGAGGCTCAATGAGCAGTTCTTC.

The genes are TRBV30 and TRBJ1-1; D not resolved. V was trimmed by 2 bases and J by 5 bases, leaving 12 bases between them. Germline CDR1 GTSNPN, CDR2 SVGIG (reference sequence). This CDR3 spans 13 amino acids. The CDR3 bases are TGTGCCTGGAGTCAAATACGGGAGACTGAAGCTTTCTTT. This sequence encodes CAWSQIRETEAFF.

The rearrangement links TRBV4-1 to TRBJ2-1, with 9 bases fitting TRBD2. Germline assignment: CDR1 MGHRA and CDR2 YSYEKL. The CDR3 runs 18 residues. Trimming took 1 base from V and 2 from J; bases not matched to a gene: 9. The CDR3 here is CASSQGFSGSSAYNEQFF. CDR3 in DNA: TGCGCCAGCAGCCAAGGGTTTAGCGGGAGTAGTGCCTACAATGAGCAGTTCTTC.

This chain connects TRBV27 to TRBJ2-4; 13 nucleotides line up with TRBD2. The germline V gene encodes CDR1 MNHEY and CDR2 SMNVEV (reference sequence). The CDR3 has 15 residues. Trimming took 1 base from V and 16 from J; bases not matched to a gene: 10. The CDR3 is CASSLWGTSGAKEYF. Written as DNA, the CDR3 is TGTGCCAGCAGTTTATGGGGGACTAGCGGGGCCAAGGAATACTTC.

The chain uses TRBV2 and TRBJ2-5; the D gene is possibly TRBD2 (5 bases). Germline V gives CDR1 SNHLY, CDR2 FYNNEI. CDR3 size: 14 residues. V lost 5 bases and J 13 bases, leaving 23 bases between the germline ends. The CDR3: CASSYQRSAPRVYF. CDR3 coding DNA: TGTGCCAGCAGTTACCAGCGGAGTGCCCCCCGCGTGTACTTC.

This rearrangement joins TRBV5-4 to TRBJ2-3; TRBD1 agrees at 8 bases. Trimming took 4 bases from V and 6 from J; bases not matched to a gene: 7. Germline CDR1 SGHNT, CDR2 YYREEE (reference sequence). The CDR3 is 14 amino acids. CDR3 in DNA: TGTGCCAGCAGCACCGGACAGGGACACGATACGCAGTATTTT. Translated, it gives CASSTGQGHDTQYF.

V and J are TRBV7-2 and TRBJ1-6; tentatively, D is TRBD1 (5 bases). V was shortened by 0 bases and J by 8 bases, with 11 bases between the two germline ends. The CDR3 spans 15 residues. The germline CDR1 and CDR2 sequences are SGHTA and FQGNSA. The CDR3 protein is CASSLAWGPYSPLHF. The CDR3 DNA sequence: TGTGCCAGCAGCTTAGCGTGGGGCCCCTATTCACCCCTCCACTTT.